Detailed here is one T cell receptor beta chain. Its specificity is unknown. These data come from a study of OX40 agonist ivuxolimab in advanced cancers. At the level of the study: Each patient was given ivuxolimab into a vein every 2 weeks, at 0.01 to 10 mg/kg. The eligibility criteria allowed prior anti-PD-1, anti-PD-L1 or anti-CTLA-4 therapy, and approximately 40% had some. Partial responses were achieved by three patients: one hepatocellular carcinoma, two cutaneous melanoma.

Study-wide points: The CD4+ and CD8+ T cells in the blood had expanded clonally by week 6 at 0.1 to 3.0 mg/kg.

The CDR3 loop spans 16 amino acids. Germline V lookup: CDR1 SGHVS, CDR2 FNYEAQ. The V end lost 4 bases, the J end lost 1 base, and 16 bases lay between the germline ends. Profiling relied on immunoSEQ multiplex PCR, and the TCRdb table lists in-frame clones only, not all of them. The sample lists approximately 79,000 clones, about 90% occurring once. The clonotype originates from an adult with an advanced solid tumor such as melanoma, head and neck, liver or kidney cancer. This chain connects TRBV7-6 to TRBJ1-1; D is perhaps TRBD1 (5 bases). Sequences were derived from CD4+ or CD8+ T cells sorted from blood, sampled in a trial of the OX40 agonist ivuxolimab. The CDR3 DNA follows: TGTGCCAGCAGCTGGGGCCCCCTGGGATCGAACACTGAAGCTTTCTTT. Protein sequence: CASSWGPLGSNTEAFF.